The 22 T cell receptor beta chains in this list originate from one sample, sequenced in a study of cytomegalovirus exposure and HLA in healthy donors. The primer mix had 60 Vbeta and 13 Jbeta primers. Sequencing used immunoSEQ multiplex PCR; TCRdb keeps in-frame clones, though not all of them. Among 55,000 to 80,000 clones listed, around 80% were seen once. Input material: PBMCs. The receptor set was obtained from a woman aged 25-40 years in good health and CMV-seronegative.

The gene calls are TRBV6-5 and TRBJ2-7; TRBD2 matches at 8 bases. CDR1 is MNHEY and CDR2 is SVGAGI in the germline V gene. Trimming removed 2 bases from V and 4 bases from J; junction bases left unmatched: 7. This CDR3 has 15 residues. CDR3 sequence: CASSYLPAGEYEQYF. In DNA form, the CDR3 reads TGTGCCAGCAGTTACCTTCCAGCGGGGGAATACGAGCAGTACTTC.

CDR3 region: CSVVAVPSGGYTF. The CDR3 bases are TGCAGCGTTGTAGCCGTTCCTTCGGGTGGCTACACCTTC. The gene calls are TRBV29-1 and TRBJ1-2; D is undetermined. V lost 4 bases to trimming and J lost 7 bases, with 16 bases between them. The CDR3 contains 13 residues. Germline lookup yields CDR1 SQVTM and CDR2 ANQGSEA.

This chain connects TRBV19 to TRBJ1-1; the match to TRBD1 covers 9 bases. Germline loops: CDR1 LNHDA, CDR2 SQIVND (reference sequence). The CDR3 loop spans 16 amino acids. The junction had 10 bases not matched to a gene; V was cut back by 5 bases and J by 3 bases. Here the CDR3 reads CASSPILGQGHTEAFF. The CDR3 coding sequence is TGTGCCAGTAGTCCGATCCTGGGACAGGGCCACACTGAAGCTTTCTTT.

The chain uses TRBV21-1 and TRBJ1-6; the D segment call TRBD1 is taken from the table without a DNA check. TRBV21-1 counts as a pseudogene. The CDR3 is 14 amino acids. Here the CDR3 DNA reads TGTGCCAGCAGCAAGGGCAGGGGGGATTCACCCCTCCACTTT. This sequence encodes CASSKGRGDSPLHF.

CDR3 DNA: TGTGCCAGCAGCCCACAGGGGTACAATCAGCCCCAGCATTTT. This codes for CASSPQGYNQPQHF. The V and J genes are TRBV7-8 and TRBJ1-5; the match to TRBD1 covers 7 bases. V lost 5 bases and J lost 3; bases outside the gene matches: 4. This CDR3 is 14 amino acids long. Germline V gene sequence: CDR1 SGHVS, CDR2 FQNEAQ.

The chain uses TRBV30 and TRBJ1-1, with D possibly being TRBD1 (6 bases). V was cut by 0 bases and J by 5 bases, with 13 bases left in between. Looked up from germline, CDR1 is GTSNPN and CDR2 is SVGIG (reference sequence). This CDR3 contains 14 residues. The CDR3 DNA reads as TGTGCCTGGAGTGTCTCCCCACAGGGTACTGAAGCTTTCTTT. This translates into CAWSVSPQGTEAFF.

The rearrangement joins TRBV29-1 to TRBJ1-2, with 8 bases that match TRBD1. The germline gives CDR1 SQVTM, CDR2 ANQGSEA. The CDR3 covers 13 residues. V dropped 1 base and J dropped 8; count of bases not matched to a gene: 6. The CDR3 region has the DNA TGCAGCGTTGAAGTGAGACAGGGGAAAGGCTACACCTTC. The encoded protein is CSVEVRQGKGYTF.

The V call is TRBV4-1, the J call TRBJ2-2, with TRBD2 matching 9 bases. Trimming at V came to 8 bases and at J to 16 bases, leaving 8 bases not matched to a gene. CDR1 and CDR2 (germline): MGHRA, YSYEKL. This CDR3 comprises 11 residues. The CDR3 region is CASGLAGARFF. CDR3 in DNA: TGCGCCAGCGGCTTAGCGGGGGCCAGGTTTTTT.

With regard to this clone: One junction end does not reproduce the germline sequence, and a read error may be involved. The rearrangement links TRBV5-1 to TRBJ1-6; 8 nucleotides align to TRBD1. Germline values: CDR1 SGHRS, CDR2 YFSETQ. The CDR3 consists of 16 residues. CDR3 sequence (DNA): TGCGCCAGCAGCTTGAGGTCCGACAGGGGTGGGTCACCCCCCCACTTT. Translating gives CASSLRSDRGGSPPHF.

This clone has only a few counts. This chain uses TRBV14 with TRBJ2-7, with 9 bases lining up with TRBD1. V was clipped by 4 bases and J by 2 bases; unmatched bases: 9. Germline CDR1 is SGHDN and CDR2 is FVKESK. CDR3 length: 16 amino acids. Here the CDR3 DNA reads TGTGCCAGCAGCCCTAGGACAGGGGCTCGGGCCTACGAGCAGTACTTC. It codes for CASSPRTGARAYEQYF.

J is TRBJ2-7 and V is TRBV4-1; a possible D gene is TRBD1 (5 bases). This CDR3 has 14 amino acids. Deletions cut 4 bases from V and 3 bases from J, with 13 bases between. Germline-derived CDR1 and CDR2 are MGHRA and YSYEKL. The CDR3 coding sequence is TGCGCCAGCAGCCCCCCCAGGGCGCTCTACGAGCAGTACTTC. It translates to CASSPPRALYEQYF.

CDR3 loop: CASSVSDRGLLGQPQHF. In nucleotides, the CDR3 is TGTGCCAGCAGTGTAAGTGACAGGGGCCTTTTGGGTCAGCCCCAGCATTTT. The rearrangement links TRBV6-1 to TRBJ1-5, with TRBD1 matching over 8 bases. The CDR3 is made up of 17 amino acids. V was clipped by 4 bases and J by 6 bases; unmatched bases: 14. Germline CDR1 and CDR2: MNHNS and SASEGT.

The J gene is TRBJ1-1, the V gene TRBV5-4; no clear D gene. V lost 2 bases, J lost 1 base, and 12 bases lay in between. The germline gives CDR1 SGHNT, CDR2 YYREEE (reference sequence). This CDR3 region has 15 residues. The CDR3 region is CASSFGLYGNTEAFF. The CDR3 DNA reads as TGTGCCAGCAGCTTCGGACTATACGGGAACACTGAAGCTTTCTTT.

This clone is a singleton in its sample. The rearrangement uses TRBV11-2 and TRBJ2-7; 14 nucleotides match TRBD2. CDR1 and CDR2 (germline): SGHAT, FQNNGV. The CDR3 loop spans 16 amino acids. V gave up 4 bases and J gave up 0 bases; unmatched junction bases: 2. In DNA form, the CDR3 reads TGTGCCAGCAGCTGGGGGACTAGCGGGAGCTCCTACGAGCAGTACTTC. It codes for CASSWGTSGSSYEQYF. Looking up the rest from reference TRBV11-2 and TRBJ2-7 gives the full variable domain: EAGVAQSPRYKIIEKRQSVAFWCNPISGHATLYWYQQILGQGPKLLIQFQNNGVVDDSQLPKDRFSAERLKGVDSTLKIQPAKLEDSAVYLCASSWGTSGSSYEQYFGPGTRLTVT.

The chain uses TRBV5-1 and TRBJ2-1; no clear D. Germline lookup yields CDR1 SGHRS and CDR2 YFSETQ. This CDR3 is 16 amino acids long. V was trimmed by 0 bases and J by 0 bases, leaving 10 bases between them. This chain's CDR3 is CASSLGTTISYNEQFF. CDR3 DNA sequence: TGCGCCAGCAGCTTGGGTACCACAATCTCCTACAATGAGCAGTTCTTC.

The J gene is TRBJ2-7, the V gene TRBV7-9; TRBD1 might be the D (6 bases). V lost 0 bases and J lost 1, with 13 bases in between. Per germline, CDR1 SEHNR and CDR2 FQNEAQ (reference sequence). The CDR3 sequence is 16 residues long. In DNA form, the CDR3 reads TGTGCCAGCAGCTTAGCCCCGGACAGAAGTTCCTACGAGCAGTACTTC. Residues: CASSLAPDRSSYEQYF.

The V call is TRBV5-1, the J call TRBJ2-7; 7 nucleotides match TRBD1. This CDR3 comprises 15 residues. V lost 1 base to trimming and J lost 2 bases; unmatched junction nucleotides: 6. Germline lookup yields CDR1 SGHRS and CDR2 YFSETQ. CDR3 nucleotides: TGCGCCAGCAGCTTGAGGTCAGGGGGACCCTACGAGCAGTACTTC. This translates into CASSLRSGGPYEQYF.

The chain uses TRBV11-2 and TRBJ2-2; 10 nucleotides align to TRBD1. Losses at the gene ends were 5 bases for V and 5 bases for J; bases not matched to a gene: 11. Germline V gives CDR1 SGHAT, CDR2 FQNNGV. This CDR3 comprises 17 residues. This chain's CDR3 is CASSRNRDRGKTGELFF. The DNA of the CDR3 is TGTGCCAGCAGCCGGAACCGGGACAGGGGAAAGACCGGGGAGCTGTTTTTT.

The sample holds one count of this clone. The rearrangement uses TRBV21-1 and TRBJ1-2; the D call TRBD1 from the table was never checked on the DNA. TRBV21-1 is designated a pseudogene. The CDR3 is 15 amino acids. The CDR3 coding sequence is TGTGCCAGCACCCAACCCCGACAGGGAAGTTATGGCTACACCTTC. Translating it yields CASTQPRQGSYGYTF.

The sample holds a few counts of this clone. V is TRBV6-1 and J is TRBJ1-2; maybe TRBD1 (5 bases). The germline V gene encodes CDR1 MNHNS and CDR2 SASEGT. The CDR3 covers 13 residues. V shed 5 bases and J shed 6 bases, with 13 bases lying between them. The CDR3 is CASSPLGPDGYTF. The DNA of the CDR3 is TGTGCCAGCAGTCCCCTGGGGCCAGATGGCTACACCTTC.

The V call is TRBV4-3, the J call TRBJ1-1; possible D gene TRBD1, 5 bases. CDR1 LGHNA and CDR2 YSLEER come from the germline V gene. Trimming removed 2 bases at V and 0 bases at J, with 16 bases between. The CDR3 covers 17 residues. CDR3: CASSQLGALPMNTEAFF. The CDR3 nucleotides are TGCGCCAGCAGCCAATTAGGGGCACTCCCTATGAACACTGAAGCTTTCTTT.

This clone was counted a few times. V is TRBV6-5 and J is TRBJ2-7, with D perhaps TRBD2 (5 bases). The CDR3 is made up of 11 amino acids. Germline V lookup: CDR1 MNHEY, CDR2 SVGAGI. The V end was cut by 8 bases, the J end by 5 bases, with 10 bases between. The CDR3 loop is CASGLAHEQYF. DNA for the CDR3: TGTGCCAGCGGGCTAGCTCACGAGCAGTACTTC.